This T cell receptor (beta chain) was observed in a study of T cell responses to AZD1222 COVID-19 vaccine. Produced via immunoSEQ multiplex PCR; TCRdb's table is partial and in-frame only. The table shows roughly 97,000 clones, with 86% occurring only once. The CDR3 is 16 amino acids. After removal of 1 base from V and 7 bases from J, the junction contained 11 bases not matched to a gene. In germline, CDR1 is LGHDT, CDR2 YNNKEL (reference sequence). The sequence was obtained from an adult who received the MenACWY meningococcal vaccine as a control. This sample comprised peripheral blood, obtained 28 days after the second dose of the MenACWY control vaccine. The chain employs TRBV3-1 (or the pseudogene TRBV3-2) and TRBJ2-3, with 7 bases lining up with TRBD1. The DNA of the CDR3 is TGTGCCAGCAGCCAAGCCCGGGACAGAACAGGGCATACGCAGTATTTT. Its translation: CASSQARDRTGHTQYF.